Here is one T cell receptor (beta chain) with its context. The sample originates from a study of blood T cell repertoires in COVID-19. Study in general: Material from acute and convalescent COVID-19 was sourced from the United States, Italy and Spain. T cells, B-cell-depleted T cells, or PBMCs supplied cDNA or gDNA.

How the authors handled the data: Estimated nucleated cell counts came from reference gene primer amplification. Some clones are missing from TCRdb's copy, which holds only in-frame ones; the method was immunoSEQ multiplex PCR. Clone size and the V and J calls come from that table; the DNA yielded D and trimming. The table records more than 85,000 clones, roughly 92% of them present only once. This CDR3 is 14 amino acids long. The V and J ends lost 5 bases and 8 bases, in that order; junction bases with no gene match: 6. Germline lookup yields CDR1 SGHTA and CDR2 FQGNSA. The chain couples TRBV7-2 to TRBJ1-6, with TRBD1 matching over 7 bases. The sequence derives from an older man with acute or convalescent COVID-19. Sequencing used peripheral blood. In nucleotides, the CDR3 is TGTGCCAGCAGCCCCTACAGGGGAGATTCACCCCTCCACTTT. The encoded protein is CASSPYRGDSPLHF.